Listed below are T cell receptor beta chains from one sample, sequenced in a study of cytomegalovirus exposure and HLA in healthy donors. Sequencing was performed with immunoSEQ multiplex PCR; in TCRdb, only in-frame clones are kept and a portion is missing. The sample lists about 160,000 clones; approximately 86% were seen once. Sequences were obtained from PBMCs. Every receptor here comes from a woman aged 18-29 years in good health and CMV-seronegative. The CDR3 runs from the conserved cysteine through the conserved F or W. Fields, in order: D gene, J gene, clone size, V gene, CDR3 protein, CDR3 DNA. D genes are given only for firm matches. Part of the rows lack a size; the others show once, few, many or a class for expanded clones.

D gene: .
J gene: TRBJ2-7
clone size: .
V gene: TRBV7-3
CDR3 protein: CASSLRGGSSYEQYF
CDR3 DNA: TGTGCCAGCAGCTTACGAGGGGGAAGCTCCTACGAGCAGTACTTC

D gene: .
J gene: TRBJ2-1
clone size: .
V gene: TRBV30
CDR3 protein: CAWSVTGGYGEQFF
CDR3 DNA: TGTGCCTGGAGTGTAACGGGGGGCTACGGTGAGCAGTTCTTC

D gene: .
J gene: TRBJ1-3
clone size: .
V gene: TRBV27
CDR3 protein: CASSFYPGDTIYF
CDR3 DNA: TGTGCCAGCAGTTTTTATCCGGGGGACACCATATATTTT

D gene: TRBD1
J gene: TRBJ1-2
clone size: .
V gene: TRBV4-1
CDR3 protein: CASSQPTGGLGYTF
CDR3 DNA: TGCGCCAGCAGCCAACCTACAGGGGGCCTTGGCTACACCTTC

D gene: .
J gene: TRBJ2-5
clone size: once
V gene: TRBV18
CDR3 protein: CASSPQANSQETQYF
CDR3 DNA: TGTGCCAGCTCACCACAGGCTAACAGCCAAGAGACCCAGTACTTC

D gene: TRBD1
J gene: TRBJ1-5
clone size: .
V gene: TRBV7-2
CDR3 protein: CASSLEGTGGEQPQHF
CDR3 DNA: TGTGCCAGCAGCTTAGAAGGGACAGGGGGAGAACAGCCCCAGCATTTT

D gene: .
J gene: TRBJ1-1
clone size: .
V gene: TRBV5-6
CDR3 protein: CASSLAQGMGEAFF
CDR3 DNA: TGTGCCAGCAGCTTGGCTCAGGGGATGGGTGAAGCTTTCTTT

D gene: .
J gene: TRBJ1-1
clone size: .
V gene: TRBV5-1
CDR3 protein: CASSLGAANTEAFF
CDR3 DNA: TGCGCCAGCAGCTTGGGAGCGGCCAACACTGAAGCTTTCTTT

D gene: TRBD2
J gene: TRBJ2-1
clone size: .
V gene: TRBV7-6
CDR3 protein: CASSPRTSGRDNEQFF
CDR3 DNA: TGTGCCAGCAGCCCGAGGACTAGCGGGAGGGACAATGAGCAGTTCTTC

D gene: TRBD2
J gene: TRBJ2-1
clone size: .
V gene: TRBV27
CDR3 protein: CASSKAGTSGGAGNEQFF
CDR3 DNA: TGTGCCAGCAGTAAGGCCGGGACTAGCGGGGGGGCCGGGAATGAGCAGTTCTTC

D gene: .
J gene: TRBJ1-2
clone size: .
V gene: TRBV6-5
CDR3 protein: CASTKTGPTNYGYTF
CDR3 DNA: TGTGCCAGCACCAAGACAGGACCTACTAACTATGGCTACACCTTC

D gene: TRBD2
J gene: TRBJ2-3
clone size: .
V gene: TRBV27
CDR3 protein: CASSFLAGDDTQYF
CDR3 DNA: TGTGCCAGCAGTTTTTTAGCGGGAGACGATACGCAGTATTTT

D gene: .
J gene: TRBJ2-6
clone size: .
V gene: TRBV6-5
CDR3 protein: CASSFRSLSGANVLTF
CDR3 DNA: TGTGCCAGCAGTTTCAGGTCGCTTTCTGGGGCCAACGTCCTGACTTTC